These 19 T cell receptor beta chains were all obtained from the same sample, sequenced in a study of OX40 agonist ivuxolimab in advanced cancers. The library was made by the immunoSEQ multiplex PCR assay. TCRdb took this table from immuneACCESS and kept in-frame rearrangements with V and J called. Such tables lack part of the clones; where checked against another copy, unresolved V genes explain under half of the gap, and the rest is unexplained. The sample table contains approximately 76,000 clones; only one count was recorded for 70% to 90% of them. The ten most abundant clones make up approximately 0.86% of the sample. Here the sequenced sample was CD4+ or CD8+ T cells sorted from blood, taken in a trial of the OX40 agonist ivuxolimab. These receptors all come from an adult with an advanced solid tumor such as melanoma, head and neck, liver or kidney cancer.

This clone showed up just a few times. The chain carries TRBV19 and TRBJ1-2; D unresolved. V lost 10 bases to trimming and J lost 0 bases, with 12 bases between them. CDR1 LNHDA and CDR2 SQIVND come from the germline V gene (reference sequence). This CDR3 is 13 amino acids long. Here the CDR3 DNA reads TGTGCCACCACTCCTGGGGCTAACTATGGCTACACCTTC. It translates to CATTPGANYGYTF.

This clone was seen once. The chain has TRBV2 and TRBJ1-2; 7 nucleotides align to TRBD1. V gave up 6 bases and J gave up 0 bases; unmatched junction bases: 4. The CDR3 has 14 residues. Looked up from germline, CDR1 is SNHLY and CDR2 is FYNNEI. CDR3 in amino acids: CASRPQGANYGYTF. For the CDR3, the DNA is TGTGCCAGCAGGCCCCAGGGGGCTAACTATGGCTACACCTTC.

The chain links TRBV7-2 to TRBJ2-1, with TRBD2 identical over 7 bases. This CDR3 has 14 amino acids. Trimming removed 6 bases from V and 4 bases from J; junction bases left unmatched: 6. Germline V lookup: CDR1 SGHTA, CDR2 FQGNSA. This CDR3 is CASSLTGGYNEQFF. DNA for the CDR3: TGTGCCAGCAGTCTGACGGGGGGTTACAATGAGCAGTTCTTC.

The chain has TRBV4-3 and TRBJ2-4; D possibly corresponds to TRBD1 (5 bases). The V gene's germline CDR1 is LGHNA and CDR2 YSLEER. This CDR3 region has 15 residues. V was trimmed by 2 bases and J by 6 bases, leaving 14 bases between them. CDR3 loop: CASSQQTGARNIQYF. The DNA of the CDR3 is TGCGCCAGCAGCCAACAGACTGGGGCTCGAAACATTCAGTACTTC.

The chain joins TRBV7-2 to TRBJ2-1; 11 bases match TRBD2. Germline V lookup: CDR1 SGHTA, CDR2 FQGNSA. The CDR3 has 15 residues. Trimming removed 5 bases from V and 9 bases from J; junction bases left unmatched: 9. The CDR3 coding sequence is TGTGCCAGCAGCAGAGATAGCGGGGGGGCGTTTGAGCAGTTCTTC. Translating it yields CASSRDSGGAFEQFF.

This clone was counted once. J is TRBJ2-5 and V is TRBV6-6; 8 nucleotides line up with TRBD1. V lost 2 bases to trimming and J lost 5 bases; unmatched junction nucleotides: 7. The germline V gene has CDR1 MNHNY and CDR2 SVGAGI (reference sequence). This CDR3 has 15 amino acids. CDR3 coding DNA: TGTGCCAGCAGTTACCGCCAGGGGGCGTGGGAGACCCAGTACTTC. Its translation: CASSYRQGAWETQYF.

This chain uses TRBV28 with TRBJ2-5, with 11 bases aligning to TRBD2. There are 19 residues in the CDR3. Per the germline V gene, CDR1 is MDHEN and CDR2 is SYDVKM. The J segment lost 1 base and the V segment lost 3 bases, leaving 13 bases of the junction unmatched. CDR3 nucleotide sequence: TGTGCCAGCAGTTTTTTCGTAGCGGGAGGGCCGCGAAGCCAAGAGACCCAGTACTTC. Its protein is CASSFFVAGGPRSQETQYF. The full variable domain, with the rest looked up from reference TRBV28 and TRBJ2-5, is DVKVTQSSRYLVKRTGEKVFLECVQDMDHENMFWYRQDPGLGLRLIYFSYDVKMKEKGDIPEGYSVSREKKERFSLILESASTNQTSMYLCASSFFVAGGPRSQETQYFGPGTRLLVL.

This clone was counted a few times. The V gene is TRBV11-3, the J gene TRBJ1-1, with no clear D. V was shortened by 0 bases and J by 1 base, with 12 bases between the two germline ends. This CDR3 comprises 16 residues. Looked up from germline, CDR1 is SGHNT and CDR2 is YENEEA. In nucleotides, the CDR3 is TGTGCCAGCAGCTTAGAGTTTGGCAGTAGGAACACTGAAGCTTTCTTT. As protein: CASSLEFGSRNTEAFF.

The V call is TRBV7-3, the J call TRBJ2-6; D is tentatively TRBD1 or TRBD2 (5 bases each). Trimming removed 2 bases at V and 0 bases at J, with 20 bases between. This CDR3 has 20 residues. Germline-derived CDR1 and CDR2 are SGHTA and FQGTGA. The CDR3 nucleotides are TGTGCCAGCAGCTTAGAAGCATTGAGGGGAATGAGCTCTGGGGCCAACGTCCTGACTTTC. Encoded protein: CASSLEALRGMSSGANVLTF.

The sample holds one count of this clone. The chain has TRBV2 and TRBJ2-7, with TRBD1 identical over 7 bases. Per germline, CDR1 SNHLY and CDR2 FYNNEI. The CDR3 runs to 13 residues. Trimming at V came to 7 bases and at J to 3 bases, leaving 6 bases not matched to a gene. This CDR3 reads CASTRDRYYEQYF. The DNA for the CDR3 is TGTGCCAGCACAAGGGACAGATACTACGAGCAGTACTTC.

V gene TRBV7-2 combines with J gene TRBJ2-3; 12 nucleotides align to TRBD2. J lost 0 bases, V lost 4 bases, and 5 bases had no gene match. Germline V gene data show CDR1 as SGHTA and CDR2 as FQGNSA. The CDR3 has 17 amino acids. The CDR3 spells CASSSGTSGWSTDTQYF. The CDR3 DNA reads TGTGCCAGCAGCTCTGGGACTAGCGGGTGGAGCACAGATACGCAGTATTTT. Full variable domain (outside the CDR3, taken from reference TRBV7-2 and TRBJ2-3): GAGVSQSPSNKVTEKGKDVELRCDPISGHTALYWYRQSLGQGLEFLIYFQGNSAPDKSGLPSDRFSAERTGGSVSTLTIQRTQQEDSAVYLCASSSGTSGWSTDTQYFGPGTRLTVL.

This clone was detected a few times. Other nucleotide sequences in the sample specify the same CDR3. The chain uses TRBV2 and TRBJ1-2; no reliable D call. Trimming pared 4 bases from V and 5 bases from J, leaving 11 bases between. CDR1 and CDR2 (germline): SNHLY, FYNNEI. The CDR3 is 13 residues long. The CDR3 DNA is TGTGCCAGCAGTGGGACCGGCGCTTATGGCTACACCTTC. It specifies CASSGTGAYGYTF.

CDR3 nucleotide sequence: TGCGCCAGCAGCCAATGGACAGCTGGGGCCAACGTCCTGACTTTC. This codes for CASSQWTAGANVLTF. The V gene is TRBV4-3, the J gene TRBJ2-6; perhaps TRBD1 as D (6 bases). CDR1 and CDR2 (germline): LGHNA, YSLEER. The CDR3 runs 15 residues. V was trimmed by 2 bases and J by 2 bases, leaving 7 bases between them.

This chain uses TRBV5-8 with TRBJ2-1; D unresolved. CDR3 size: 15 residues. CDR1 and CDR2 (germline): SGHTS, YDEGEE. With 5 bases removed from V and 0 bases from J, the gap between germline ends came to 12 bases. CDR3: CASRNGRSSYNEQFF. In nucleotides, the CDR3 is TGTGCCAGCAGAAACGGACGGAGCTCCTACAATGAGCAGTTCTTC.

Points on this clone: This same CDR3 is encoded by further DNA sequences in the sample. The CDR3 region is CASSFKGSSTDTQYF. The DNA of the CDR3 is TGCGCCAGCAGCTTTAAGGGGTCGAGCACAGATACGCAGTATTTT. This chain connects TRBV5-1 to TRBJ2-3, with D possibly being TRBD1 (5 bases). The length of the CDR3 is 15 residues. Germline V gene data show CDR1 as SGHRS and CDR2 as YFSETQ. V was clipped by 2 bases and J by 0 bases, with 10 bases between them.

In this sample, this clone turned up a few times. This rearrangement joins TRBV5-1 to TRBJ2-2, with D unresolved. Trimming stripped 4 bases from V and 6 bases from J, with 16 bases between. The CDR3 has 15 amino acids. The V gene's germline CDR1 is SGHRS and CDR2 YFSETQ. CDR3 loop: CASSRLERNPGELFF. The CDR3 DNA follows: TGCGCCAGCAGCAGGTTGGAACGAAACCCCGGGGAGCTGTTTTTT.

This chain links TRBV28 with TRBJ2-2; 7 bases align to TRBD2. Per the germline V gene, CDR1 is MDHEN and CDR2 is SYDVKM. The CDR3 is 13 amino acids. The trim removed 10 bases at V and 5 bases at J, leaving 7 bases unmatched. The CDR3 is CATGRAGTGELFF. For the CDR3, the DNA is TGTGCCACTGGGAGGGCCGGTACCGGGGAGCTGTTTTTT. Together with reference TRBV28 and TRBJ2-2, the CDR3 gives the full variable domain: DVKVTQSSRYLVKRTGEKVFLECVQDMDHENMFWYRQDPGLGLRLIYFSYDVKMKEKGDIPEGYSVSREKKERFSLILESASTNQTSMYLCATGRAGTGELFFGEGSRLTVL.

V and J are TRBV10-1 and TRBJ2-5; tentatively, D is TRBD1 or TRBD2 (5 bases each). The CDR3 spans 18 residues. Germline CDR1 WNHNN, CDR2 SYGVQD (reference sequence). Trimming removed 6 bases at V and 2 bases at J, with 25 bases between. CDR3 in amino acids: CASSAGTGEEFGQETQYF. The CDR3 DNA follows: TGCGCCAGCAGCGCCGGGACGGGCGAAGAGTTTGGACAAGAGACCCAGTACTTC.

The chain combines TRBV30 with TRBJ1-2, with D perhaps matching TRBD1 (5 bases). This CDR3 spans 16 amino acids. The V end lost 0 bases, the J end lost 0 bases, and 14 bases lay between the germline ends. Germline CDR1 reads GTSNPN; CDR2 reads SVGIG (reference sequence). The CDR3 nucleotides are TGTGCCTGGAGTGTCCCATGGGGGGGAGCTAACTATGGCTACACCTTC. Its protein product is CAWSVPWGGANYGYTF.